The rows below give T cell receptor beta chains drawn from one sample of a study of blood T cell repertoires in COVID-19. Method: immunoSEQ multiplex PCR; TCRdb's copy keeps in-frame clones and lacks some. The data hold about 170,000 clones, with roughly 85% observed a single time. The specimen sequenced was PBMCs or T cells enriched from blood (not recorded which). Source of these receptors: a woman aged 70 to 79 in a cohort exposed to, infected with or recovered from COVID-19 (not recorded which). CDR3s include the opening cysteine and the closing phenylalanine or tryptophan. The D gene is left open where the match is weak. The size field is filled for only some rows; it gives once, few, many or a size class.

j_call d_call clone_size v_call cdr3_nt cdr3_aa
TRBJ2-7 - - TRBV5-1 TGCGCCAGCAGCTTGGGGCTTGGGGCACGGGGGTACGAGCAGTACTTC CASSLGLGARGYEQYF
TRBJ2-1 TRBD2 few TRBV28 TGTGCCAGCATCGGGACTAGCGGGTTCAATGAGCAGTTCTTC CASIGTSGFNEQFF
TRBJ2-1 TRBD2 - TRBV19 TGTGCCAGTAGTATGGGACACTCGGGACTAGCCTATGAGCAGTTCTTC CASSMGHSGLAYEQFF
TRBJ1-6 - many TRBV19 TGTGCCAGTAGTACCCTTAAAACAGGGCTGTCTTCACCCCTCCACTTT CASSTLKTGLSSPLHF
TRBJ2-7 TRBD1 - TRBV5-5 TGTGCCAGCAGCTTTAGGACAGGGATCTACGAGCAGTACTTC CASSFRTGIYEQYF
TRBJ2-1 - - TRBV3-1/TRBV3-2 TGTGCCAGCAGCCAAGAGGGTCCCGCCGCGGGCGGGACGGAATCCTACAATGAGCAGTTCTTC CASSQEGPAAGGTESYNEQFF
TRBJ2-7 TRBD1 - TRBV10-3 TGTGCCATCAGTTCCGACAGGGGGACCTACGAGCAGTACTTC CAISSDRGTYEQYF
TRBJ2-2 - few TRBV5-1 TGCGCCAGCATGGGGACAACGAACACCGGGGAGCTGTTTTTT CASMGTTNTGELFF
TRBJ2-1 TRBD1 - TRBV5-1 TGCGCCAGCAGCCCCGGGACAGGGGGGAATGAGCAGTTCTTC CASSPGTGGNEQFF
TRBJ2-3 - - TRBV5-4 TGTGCCAGCAGCTTGGGGCAGGGGCTTAGCACAGATACGCAGTATTTT CASSLGQGLSTDTQYF
TRBJ2-3 TRBD2 - TRBV5-1 TGCGCCAGCAGCTTATTAGCGGGAGATCCGGGAGATACGCAGTATTTT CASSLLAGDPGDTQYF
TRBJ2-3 TRBD2 - TRBV6-5 TGTGCCAGCAGGAGCACTAGCGGGAGGGGGGATACGCAGTATTTT CASRSTSGRGDTQYF
TRBJ2-1 - - TRBV28 TGTGCCAGCAGCCCTGACTATCCTTTTAACAATGAGCAGTTCTTC CASSPDYPFNNEQFF
TRBJ1-2 - - TRBV4-1 TGCGCCAGCAGCCAAGAGTACAGGGAAAGTGGCTACACCTTC CASSQEYRESGYTF
TRBJ1-1 - - TRBV12-3/TRBV12-4 TGTGCCAGCAGTACAGGGATGAACACTGAAGCTTTCTTT CASSTGMNTEAFF
TRBJ2-1 - - TRBV29-1 TGCAGCGTTGAAGACCCGACAGCCCAGTCCTACAATGAGCAGTTCTTC CSVEDPTAQSYNEQFF
TRBJ2-1 TRBD2 - TRBV12-3/TRBV12-4 TGTGCCAGCAGTGGACTAGCGGTGAATGAGCAGTTCTTC CASSGLAVNEQFF
TRBJ2-1 TRBD2 - TRBV9 TGTGCCAGCAGCGTTGAAAACCACGGGGGGTACAATGAGCAGTTCTTC CASSVENHGGYNEQFF
TRBJ1-4 - - TRBV3-1/TRBV3-2 TGTGCCAGCAGCCAAAGAACCCCGGGAGGGGAAAAACTGTTTTTT CASSQRTPGGEKLFF
TRBJ2-1 TRBD2 - TRBV3-1/TRBV3-2 TGTGCCAGCAGCTATAGCGGGAGACTCAATGAGCAGTTCTTC CASSYSGRLNEQFF
TRBJ2-2 TRBD2 - TRBV28 TGTGCCAGCAGTTCCCCCGCACCCCGAGCGGGATTGGCCGGGGAGCTGTTTTTT CASSSPAPRAGLAGELFF
TRBJ1-1 TRBD1 - TRBV6-4 TGTGCCAGCAGTGCCTACAGGGGAGGCACTGAAGCTTTCTTT CASSAYRGGTEAFF
TRBJ1-4 TRBD1 - TRBV4-3 TGCGCCAGCAGCCAAGGGCCGTCCCGGGACAGGGCGGGTGAAAAACTGTTTTTT CASSQGPSRDRAGEKLFF
TRBJ1-5 - - TRBV27 TGTGCCAGCGGTACTAGGGGGACCCATAGCAATCAGCCCCAGCATTTT CASGTRGTHSNQPQHF
TRBJ2-5 - once TRBV27 TGTGCCAGCAGTCCCCTCGCGGAGCACCAAGAGACCCAGTACTTC CASSPLAEHQETQYF
TRBJ1-5 TRBD1 few TRBV28 TGTGCCAGCAGTTTATTAACCGGGACAGGTTACAATCAGCCCCAGCATTTT CASSLLTGTGYNQPQHF
TRBJ2-2 - - TRBV5-4 TGTGCCAGCAGCGTGGGGGCAGTAGCCGGGGAGCTGTTTTTT CASSVGAVAGELFF
TRBJ1-5 - - TRBV24-1 TGTGCCACCAGTGATTCGCAGTTTGGTCCCTATCAGCCCCAGCATTTT CATSDSQFGPYQPQHF
TRBJ2-1 - few TRBV7-3 TGTGCCAGCAGCTTAAAGAGGGAAGATGAGCAGTTCTTC CASSLKREDEQFF